Below are 32 T cell receptor beta chains sequenced from a single sample in a study of T cells expressing NK-cell markers. Reprocessing the 5' RACE reads, TCRdb reports a single entry for every CDR3 protein and omits DNA. This sample's clone table lists 130,000 to 150,000 distinct CDR3 sequences. Sequenced sample: blood T cells: a sorted CD56 or NKG2C T cell subset, CD4+ or CD8+ T cells, or bulk PBMC T cells (not recorded which). The receptors stem from a man between 18 and 35 years old in good health.

The chain recombines TRBV28 with TRBJ2-7; absent DNA, TCRdb's TRBD1 call cannot be checked. Germline V gene lookup returns CDR1 MDHEN and CDR2 SYDVKM. The CDR3 covers 14 residues. CDR3 region: CASSPTGGLYEQYF.

The CDR3 reads CASSPLQEIYEQYF. The chain joins TRBV5-1 to TRBJ2-7; lacking DNA, the TRBD2 call made by TCRdb goes unchecked. CDR3 size: 14 residues. Germline V gives CDR1 SGHRS, CDR2 YFSETQ.

V is TRBV29-1 and J is TRBJ2-3; TCRdb lists TRBD2, though no DNA is available to test this call. The CDR3 runs 13 residues. Germline V gives CDR1 SQVTM, CDR2 ANQGSEA. The CDR3 protein is CSVDGGNQDTQYF.

The J gene is TRBJ2-1, the V gene TRBV7-8. Germline V lookup: CDR1 SGHVS, CDR2 FQNEAQ. The CDR3 is made up of 15 amino acids. The CDR3: CASSRARSSYNEQFF.

This chain connects TRBV6-2 or TRBV6-3 to TRBJ1-1. Germline-derived CDR1 and CDR2 are MNHEY and SVGEGT. The CDR3 is 16 residues long. CDR3 sequence: CASNRSPARGSTEAFF.

The chain joins TRBV11-1 to TRBJ2-3; the TCRdb D gene call, TRBD2, has no DNA to confirm it. The CDR3 runs 19 residues. Per germline, CDR1 SGHAT and CDR2 FQDESV (reference sequence). The CDR3 is CASSPPGLAGGPRTDTQYF. The complete variable domain, with remaining parts taken from reference TRBV11-1 and TRBJ2-3, reads EAEVAQSPRYKITEKSQAVAFWCDPISGHATLYWYRQILGQGPELLVQFQDESVVDDSQLPKDRFSAERLKGVDSTLKIQPAELGDSAMYLCASSPPGLAGGPRTDTQYFGPGTRLTVL.

The chain combines TRBV10-3 with TRBJ2-2; TCRdb calls TRBD1, which cannot be checked without DNA. CDR3 length: 15 residues. Germline lookup yields CDR1 ENHRY and CDR2 SYGVKD. CDR3 sequence reads: CAISEWDRNTGELFF.

V gene TRBV29-1 combines with J gene TRBJ1-2. The CDR3 sequence is 13 residues long. Per the germline V gene, CDR1 is SQVTM and CDR2 is ANQGSEA. This chain's CDR3 is CSVVGGSDYGYTF.

The chain has TRBV4-3 and TRBJ2-1; the D call from TCRdb, TRBD1, cannot be confirmed without DNA. The CDR3 totals 18 residues. Germline loops: CDR1 LGHNA, CDR2 YSLEER. This CDR3 is CASSLSRAVPSSINEQFF.

V is TRBV6-2 or TRBV6-3 and J is TRBJ2-3; TCRdb's D call, TRBD2, is unchecked because there is no DNA. Per the germline V gene, CDR1 is MNHEY and CDR2 is SVGEGT. This CDR3 contains 12 residues. Here the CDR3 reads CASSPASDTQYF.

V is TRBV4-3 and J is TRBJ2-1; the TCRdb D gene call, TRBD2, has no DNA to confirm it. Germline assignment: CDR1 LGHNA and CDR2 YSLEER. The length of the CDR3 is 16 residues. CDR3 in amino acids: CASSQDLAVAYNEQFF.

The V call is TRBV28, the J call TRBJ2-5; TCRdb lists TRBD1, though no DNA is available to test this call. The CDR3 is 15 amino acids. Germline V gene data show CDR1 as MDHEN and CDR2 as SYDVKM. The CDR3 sequence is CASSSNRGEQETQYF. Looking up the rest from reference TRBV28 and TRBJ2-5 gives the full variable domain: DVKVTQSSRYLVKRTGEKVFLECVQDMDHENMFWYRQDPGLGLRLIYFSYDVKMKEKGDIPEGYSVSREKKERFSLILESASTNQTSMYLCASSSNRGEQETQYFGPGTRLLVL.

This chain links TRBV19 with TRBJ2-7. CDR1 and CDR2 (germline): LNHDA, SQIVND (reference sequence). The CDR3 is made up of 14 amino acids. The CDR3: CASSMLGISYEQYF.

This rearrangement joins TRBV5-4 to TRBJ2-3; without DNA, the TCRdb call of TRBD1 cannot be checked. CDR1 and CDR2 (germline): SGHNT, YYREEE (reference sequence). CDR3 length: 15 residues. The CDR3 loop is CASSLGAPRTDTQYF. The full variable domain, with the rest looked up from reference TRBV5-4 and TRBJ2-3, is ETGVTQSPTHLIKTRGQQVTLRCSSQSGHNTVSWYQQALGQGPQFIFQYYREEENGRGNFPPRFSGLQFPNYSSELNVNALELDDSALYLCASSLGAPRTDTQYFGPGTRLTVL.

The genes are TRBV9 and TRBJ2-1. CDR1 and CDR2 (germline): SGDLS, YYNGEE. This CDR3 spans 14 amino acids. The CDR3 spells CASSAQGALNEQFF.

V usage is TRBV5-5 and J usage is TRBJ2-2; checking the TCRdb D call of TRBD1 is not possible without DNA. Per germline, CDR1 SGHKS and CDR2 YYEKEE (reference sequence). The CDR3 has 15 amino acids. This CDR3 is CASSQQGADTGELFF.

This sequence joins TRBV7-9 and TRBJ2-2; the D call from TCRdb, TRBD2, cannot be confirmed without DNA. This CDR3 spans 15 amino acids. Per germline, CDR1 SEHNR and CDR2 FQNEAQ (reference sequence). CDR3 region: CASHLESSNTGELFF.

The CDR3 sequence is CASCRGTGLSEQYF. V is TRBV19 and J is TRBJ2-7; TCRdb reports TRBD1, a call that lacks DNA to check it against. The germline CDR1 and CDR2 sequences are LNHDA and SQIVND (reference sequence). This CDR3 has 14 amino acids.

The V gene is TRBV11-2, the J gene TRBJ2-5; TCRdb calls TRBD2, which cannot be checked without DNA. The germline V gene has CDR1 SGHAT and CDR2 FQNNGV. The CDR3 is 17 residues long. This CDR3 is CASSLLAGRSLQETQYF.

The chain uses TRBV10-2 and TRBJ2-1; TCRdb selects TRBD2, and the lack of DNA leaves this call unchecked. The CDR3 runs to 14 residues. Germline CDR1 WSHSY, CDR2 SAAADI. This CDR3 is CASSSSGSPHEQFF.

The V call is TRBV7-9, the J call TRBJ2-1; without DNA, the TCRdb call of TRBD2 cannot be checked. The CDR3 loop spans 16 amino acids. Germline CDR1 is SEHNR and CDR2 is FQNEAQ (reference sequence). The CDR3 here is CASSTAGTSGYNEQFF. Looking up the rest from reference TRBV7-9 and TRBJ2-1 gives the full variable domain: DTGVSQNPRHKITKRGQNVTFRCDPISEHNRLYWYRQTLGQGPEFLTYFQNEAQLEKSRLLSDRFSAERPKGSFSTLEIQRTEQGDSAMYLCASSTAGTSGYNEQFFGPGTRLTVL.

This chain joins TRBV4-1 and TRBJ2-1; TCRdb proposes TRBD2, but this gene call is untestable without DNA. CDR1 and CDR2 from the germline V gene are MGHRA and YSYEKL. The CDR3 has 13 residues. CDR3: CASSHILASEQFF.

The J gene is TRBJ2-3, the V gene TRBV5-6; there is no DNA to check the TCRdb D call of TRBD1. The germline V gene encodes CDR1 SGHDT and CDR2 YYEEEE. The CDR3 sequence is 14 residues long. The CDR3 region is CASGGTGETDTQYF.

CDR3 loop: CASSLDLSVGELFF. The rearrangement joins TRBV7-8 to TRBJ2-2. The germline gives CDR1 SGHVS, CDR2 FQNEAQ. The CDR3 runs 14 residues.

The rearrangement uses TRBV10-3 and TRBJ2-2; TCRdb's D gene call, TRBD1, goes unchecked for lack of DNA. Germline-derived CDR1 and CDR2 are ENHRY and SYGVKD. The CDR3 sequence is 12 residues long. The CDR3 spells CAIKQGTGELFF.

J is TRBJ2-3 and V is TRBV4-3; TCRdb's D gene call, TRBD1, goes unchecked for lack of DNA. Germline V gene data show CDR1 as LGHNA and CDR2 as YSLEER. The CDR3 extends over 16 amino acids. CDR3 loop: CASSQEGTPNTDTQYF.

The rearrangement links TRBV3-1 to TRBJ2-2; TCRdb's D call of TRBD2 is untestable without DNA. CDR1 LGHDT and CDR2 YNNKEL come from the germline V gene (reference sequence). The CDR3 sequence is 19 residues long. The CDR3: CASSQEVVTSGRNTGELFF.

The gene calls are TRBV11-2 and TRBJ2-3; the TCRdb D gene call, TRBD1, has no DNA to confirm it. The V gene's germline CDR1 is SGHAT and CDR2 FQNNGV. This CDR3 contains 18 residues. CDR3 loop: CASSQTPPQVGVTDTQYF.

The chain joins TRBV19 to TRBJ1-3. The germline gives CDR1 LNHDA, CDR2 SQIVND (reference sequence). CDR3 length equals 15 residues. The CDR3 sequence: CASSTPGGPEDTIYF.

The chain uses TRBV19 and TRBJ2-7; absent DNA, TCRdb's TRBD1 call cannot be checked. CDR1 LNHDA and CDR2 SQIVND come from the germline V gene (reference sequence). This CDR3 has 13 amino acids. The chain's CDR3 is CASSIESGNEQYF.

The CDR3: CASSPGTEETQYF. This chain joins TRBV5-4 and TRBJ2-5; absent DNA, TCRdb's TRBD1 call cannot be checked. The CDR3 has 13 amino acids. CDR1 SGHNT and CDR2 YYREEE come from the germline V gene (reference sequence).

The chain links TRBV20-1 to TRBJ2-3; absent DNA, TCRdb's TRBD1 call cannot be checked. CDR1 and CDR2 (germline): DFQATT, SNEGSKA (reference sequence). The CDR3 loop spans 14 amino acids. The CDR3: CSARDRNREHTQYF.